The sequence of this T cell receptor (beta chain) was determined in a study of Graves' ophthalmopathy and Graves' hyperthyroidism. Study-wide points: The study's model predicted ophthalmopathy progression at about 71% sensitivity and 72% to 75% specificity. In blood, most expanded thyroid clonotypes above 0.001 frequency were also detected.

The V and J ends lost 4 bases and 1 base respectively, with 10 bases between them. Germline values: CDR1 SQVTM, CDR2 ANQGSEA. This CDR3 spans 13 amino acids. Certain patients, namely those with other autoimmune diseases, uncontrolled infections, pregnancy or lactation, were excluded. Diagnostic conclusions were grounded in clinical symptoms, serum thyroxine, TRAb, thyroid ultrasound and orbital computed tomography. For repertoire sequencing, the TCR beta CDR3 regions were amplified from RNA transcripts. The workflow started with a first-round RT-PCR run with HTBI primers and then moved on to a second-round multiplex PCR. One entry per CDR3 protein, called by TCRdb with MiXCR from the multiplex PCR reads. Among around 1.1 million distinct CDR3 sequences, roughly two fifths were seen once, and the ten largest hold around 10%. This clonotype came up many times. Its antigen is as yet unknown.

The TCR originated in an adult man with Graves' hyperthyroidism. Source material: peripheral blood or thyroid tissue (not recorded which). The rearrangement joins TRBV29-1 to TRBJ1-2; possible D gene TRBD1, 6 bases. As DNA, the CDR3 is TGCAGCGTTGCGACAGGAGTTAACTATGGCTACACCTTC. Translation: CSVATGVNYGYTF.